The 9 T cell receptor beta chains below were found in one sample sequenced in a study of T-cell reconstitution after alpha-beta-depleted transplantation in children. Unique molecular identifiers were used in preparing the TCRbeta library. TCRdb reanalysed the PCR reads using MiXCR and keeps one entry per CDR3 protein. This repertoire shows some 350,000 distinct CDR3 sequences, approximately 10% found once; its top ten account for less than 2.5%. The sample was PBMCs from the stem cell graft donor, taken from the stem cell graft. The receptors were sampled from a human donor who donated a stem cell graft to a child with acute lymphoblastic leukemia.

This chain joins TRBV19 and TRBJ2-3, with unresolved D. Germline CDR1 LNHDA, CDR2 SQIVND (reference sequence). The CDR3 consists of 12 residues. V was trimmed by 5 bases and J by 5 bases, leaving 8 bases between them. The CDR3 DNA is TGTGCCAGTAGTTATCTCCAAGATACGCAGTATTTT. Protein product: CASSYLQDTQYF.

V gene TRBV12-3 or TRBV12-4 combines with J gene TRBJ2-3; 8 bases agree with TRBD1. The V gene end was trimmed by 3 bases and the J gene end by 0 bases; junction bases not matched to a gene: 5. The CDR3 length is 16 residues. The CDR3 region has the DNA TGTGCCAGCAGTTTGGACCGACAGGGGAGCACAGATACGCAGTATTTT. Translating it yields CASSLDRQGSTDTQYF.

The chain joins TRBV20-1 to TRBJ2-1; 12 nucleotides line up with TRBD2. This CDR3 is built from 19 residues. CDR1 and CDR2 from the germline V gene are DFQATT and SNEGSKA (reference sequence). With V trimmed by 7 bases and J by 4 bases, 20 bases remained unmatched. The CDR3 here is CSVQRGASGRVGAYNEQFF. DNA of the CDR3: TGCAGTGTCCAGAGGGGGGCTAGCGGGAGGGTTGGGGCTTACAATGAGCAGTTCTTC.

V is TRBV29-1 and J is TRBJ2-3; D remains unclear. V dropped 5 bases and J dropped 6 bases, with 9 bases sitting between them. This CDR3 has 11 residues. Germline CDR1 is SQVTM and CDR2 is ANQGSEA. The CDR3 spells CSVFDGDTQYF. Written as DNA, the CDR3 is TGCAGCGTTTTCGATGGGGATACGCAGTATTTT.

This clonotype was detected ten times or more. CDR3 amino acids: CASSLLEETQYF. In DNA form, the CDR3 reads TGTGCCAGCAGCTTACTAGAAGAGACCCAGTACTTC. The gene calls are TRBV7-2 and TRBJ2-5, with no clear D. This CDR3 is 12 amino acids long. CDR1 SGHTA and CDR2 FQGNSA come from the germline V gene. Trimming stripped 2 bases from V and 3 bases from J, with 4 bases between.

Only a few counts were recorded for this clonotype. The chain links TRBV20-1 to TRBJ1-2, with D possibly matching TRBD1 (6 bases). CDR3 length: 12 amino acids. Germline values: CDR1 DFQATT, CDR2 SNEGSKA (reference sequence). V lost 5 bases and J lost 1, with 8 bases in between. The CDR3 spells CSALDSNYGYTF. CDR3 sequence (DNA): TGCAGTGCTCTGGACAGTAACTATGGCTACACCTTC.

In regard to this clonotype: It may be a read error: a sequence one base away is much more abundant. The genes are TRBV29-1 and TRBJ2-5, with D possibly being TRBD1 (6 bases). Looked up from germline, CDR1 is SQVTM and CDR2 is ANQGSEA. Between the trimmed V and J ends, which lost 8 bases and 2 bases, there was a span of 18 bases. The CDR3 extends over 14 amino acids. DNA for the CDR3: TGCAGCTCGAAGGGACACTTAGGACAAGAGACCCAGTACTTC. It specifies CSSKGHLGQETQYF.

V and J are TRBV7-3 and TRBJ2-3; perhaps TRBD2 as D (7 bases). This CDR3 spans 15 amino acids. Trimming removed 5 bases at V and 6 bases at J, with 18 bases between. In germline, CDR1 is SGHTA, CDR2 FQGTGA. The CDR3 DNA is TGTGCCAGCAGCAACCCGACGGGGGGCATGGATACGCAGTATTTT. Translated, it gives CASSNPTGGMDTQYF.

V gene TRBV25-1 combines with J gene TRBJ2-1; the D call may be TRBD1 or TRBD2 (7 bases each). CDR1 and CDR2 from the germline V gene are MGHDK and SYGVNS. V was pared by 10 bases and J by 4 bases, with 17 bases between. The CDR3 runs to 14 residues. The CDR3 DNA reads TGTGCCACCTCCAGGGGGGGGGTTTACAATGAGCAGTTCTTC. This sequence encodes CATSRGGVYNEQFF.